The 5 T cell receptor beta chains reported below all come from one sample, sequenced in a study of blood T cell repertoires in COVID-19 (dated by TCRdb to 2018 to 2020). Library generation was performed with the immunoSEQ multiplex PCR assay. The source is immuneACCESS, and TCRdb retained only in-frame sequences with V and J called. Part of the clones is not carried over; for the studies checked, unresolved V genes explain less than half of this, and the remainder is unexplained. Present in this sample are over 250,000 clones, 65% to 90% of which were seen just once. The top ten clones comprise 10% to 15% of the sample. Input material: peripheral blood. These receptors came from a woman between 70 and 85 years old with COVID-19, enrolled during active disease.

The rearrangement links TRBV28 to TRBJ1-5; the D gene is possibly TRBD1 (5 bases). This CDR3 comprises 16 residues. Between the trimmed V and J ends, which lost 4 bases and 6 bases, there was a span of 19 bases. Germline V gives CDR1 MDHEN, CDR2 SYDVKM. CDR3 in amino acids: CASSSPRSRDGQPQHF. CDR3 nucleotides: TGTGCCAGCAGTTCCCCCAGGAGCAGGGATGGTCAGCCCCAGCATTTT. Using reference TRBV28 and TRBJ1-5 for the parts outside the CDR3, the full variable domain is DVKVTQSSRYLVKRTGEKVFLECVQDMDHENMFWYRQDPGLGLRLIYFSYDVKMKEKGDIPEGYSVSREKKERFSLILESASTNQTSMYLCASSSPRSRDGQPQHFGDGTRLSIL.

This clone was detected a few times. The chain has TRBV27 and TRBJ2-1, with TRBD2 matching over 7 bases. The CDR3 contains 16 residues. Germline V gene sequence: CDR1 MNHEY, CDR2 SMNVEV (reference sequence). The ends lost 2 bases at V and 2 bases at J; junction bases unmatched: 6. The CDR3 DNA sequence: TGTGCCAGCAGTTTAAGCGGCGGGGGAACCTACAATGAGCAGTTCTTC. Translating gives CASSLSGGGTYNEQFF.

The chain combines TRBV27 with TRBJ2-2; maybe TRBD2 (6 bases). Germline loops: CDR1 MNHEY, CDR2 SMNVEV (reference sequence). The CDR3 is 15 residues long. Trimming stripped 8 bases from V and 2 bases from J, with 15 bases between. The CDR3 sequence is CASRPIGGNTGELFF. The CDR3 DNA reads TGTGCCAGCCGTCCTATCGGGGGTAACACCGGGGAGCTGTTTTTT.

The J gene is TRBJ1-5, the V gene TRBV2, with a possible D match to TRBD1 (5 bases). Germline V gives CDR1 SNHLY, CDR2 FYNNEI. CDR3 length: 14 amino acids. V lost 4 bases and J lost 7, with 14 bases in between. This chain's CDR3 is CASSAGREEQPQHF. DNA for the CDR3: TGTGCCAGCAGTGCGGGCAGGGAGGAACAGCCCCAGCATTTT.

V is TRBV4-1 and J is TRBJ1-1; the D gene is possibly TRBD1 (6 bases). The V end lost 1 base, the J end lost 11 bases, and 11 bases lay between the germline ends. This CDR3 contains 12 residues. Germline CDR1 and CDR2: MGHRA and YSYEKL. CDR3 in DNA: TGCGCCAGCAGCCAAGGGCGGGGGGCTGCTTTCTTT. It specifies CASSQGRGAAFF.